The 27 T cell receptor beta chains reported below all come from one sample, sequenced in a study of T cell responses to AZD1222 COVID-19 vaccine. Only in-frame clones appear in the TCRdb table, and some are missing; sequencing was by immunoSEQ multiplex PCR. The data show about 110,000 clones, about 92% seen once. The sequencing used peripheral blood, collected on day 0 of AZD1222 vaccination. The origin of the receptors is an adult in good health.

This clone appeared once. V usage is TRBV7-2 and J usage is TRBJ1-3; D might be TRBD1 (6 bases). CDR3 length: 15 amino acids. V shed 2 bases and J shed 2 bases, with 10 bases lying between them. CDR1 and CDR2 from the germline V gene are SGHTA and FQGNSA. The CDR3 reads CASSLQGSTGNTIYF. The CDR3, as DNA: TGTGCCAGCAGCTTACAGGGGAGTACTGGAAACACCATATATTTT.

This chain uses TRBV20-1 with TRBJ2-1; unclear D gene. V lost 3 bases to trimming and J lost 5 bases, with 8 bases between them. The CDR3 is 12 amino acids. Germline lookup yields CDR1 DFQATT and CDR2 SNEGSKA (reference sequence). CDR3 sequence (DNA): TGCAGTGCTAGTGGTAACCACAATGAGCAGTTCTTC. Protein: CSASGNHNEQFF.

The V and J genes are TRBV6-2 or TRBV6-3 and TRBJ1-5; D is ambiguous. Trimming shortened V by 0 bases and J by 6 bases, and 3 bases separated the two germline ends. Germline lookup yields CDR1 MNHEY and CDR2 SVGEGT. The CDR3 covers 12 residues. CDR3 DNA: TGTGCCAGCAGTTACTCGATTCAGCCCCAGCATTTT. Protein: CASSYSIQPQHF.

This clone was seen more than once but under ten times. The V call is TRBV20-1, the J call TRBJ1-2; 9 nucleotides line up with TRBD1. J was trimmed by 7 bases and V by 6 bases; bases with no gene match: 3. Germline CDR1 DFQATT, CDR2 SNEGSKA (reference sequence). This CDR3 region has 11 residues. CDR3 in amino acids: CSARDRAGYTF. CDR3 in DNA: TGCAGTGCACGGGACAGGGCTGGCTACACCTTC.

CDR3 sequence (DNA): TGTGCCAGCAGGGAGCGGGGGAGACAAGAGACCCAGTACTTC. This gives the protein CASRERGRQETQYF. The V call is TRBV2, the J call TRBJ2-5, with 8 nucleotides matching TRBD2. The V gene end was trimmed by 6 bases and the J gene end by 2 bases; junction bases not matched to a gene: 5. Germline V gene sequence: CDR1 SNHLY, CDR2 FYNNEI. This CDR3 region has 14 residues.

The chain combines TRBV9 with TRBJ2-5, with 7 bases matching TRBD2. Per germline, CDR1 SGDLS and CDR2 YYNGEE. V gave up 1 base and J gave up 3 bases; unmatched junction bases: 6. This CDR3 is built from 15 residues. The CDR3 is CASSVSPGREETQYF. The CDR3 bases are TGTGCCAGCAGCGTAAGTCCTGGGAGGGAAGAGACCCAGTACTTC.

The chain uses TRBV6-5 and TRBJ1-1; D remains ambiguous. The CDR3 sequence is 13 residues long. V lost 5 bases to trimming and J lost 3 bases, with 10 bases between them. Germline values: CDR1 MNHEY, CDR2 SVGAGI. Here the CDR3 DNA reads TGTGCCAGCAGTACCAAATGGGACACTGAAGCTTTCTTT. Residues: CASSTKWDTEAFF.

The V call is TRBV19, the J call TRBJ2-3; 12 bases match TRBD2. Germline loops: CDR1 LNHDA, CDR2 SQIVND (reference sequence). The V gene end was trimmed by 7 bases and the J gene end by 4 bases; junction bases not matched to a gene: 6. The CDR3 loop spans 15 amino acids. The CDR3 coding sequence is TGTGCCAGTAAAGCTAGCGGGAGGGCCGCAGATACGCAGTATTTT. The encoded protein is CASKASGRAADTQYF.

The genes are TRBV19 and TRBJ1-1; the D gene is possibly TRBD1 (5 bases). V gave up 6 bases and J gave up 6 bases, with 11 bases separating them. Germline-derived CDR1 and CDR2 are LNHDA and SQIVND (reference sequence). The CDR3 sequence is 12 residues long. The CDR3: CASSLGGPEAFF. CDR3 bases: TGTGCCAGTAGCCTGGGGGGACCTGAAGCTTTCTTT.

The chain couples TRBV9 to TRBJ2-1; D not certain. The CDR3 is 13 amino acids. Germline CDR1 reads SGDLS; CDR2 reads YYNGEE. The germline V and J ends were trimmed by 0 bases and 6 bases, with 7 bases remaining between them. CDR3 coding DNA: TGTGCCAGCAGCGTAGGACCCAGCAATGAGCAGTTCTTC. It codes for CASSVGPSNEQFF.

The CDR3 sequence: CASSPSFGQANSPLHF. The CDR3 DNA reads TGTGCCAGCAGCCCCTCCTTTGGTCAGGCCAATTCACCCCTCCACTTT. This chain links TRBV3-1 (or the pseudogene TRBV3-2) with TRBJ1-6; D unresolved. V lost 4 bases and J 7 bases, leaving 17 bases between the germline ends. Germline CDR1 reads LGHDT; CDR2 reads YNNKEL (reference sequence). The CDR3 is 16 amino acids.

Written as DNA, the CDR3 is TGTGCCAGCAGCTCCCCCTCCCACAGGGGAGGAAACACCATATATTTT. Translated: CASSSPSHRGGNTIYF. The chain is built from TRBV7-9 and TRBJ1-3, with 7 bases lining up with TRBD1. CDR3 length equals 16 residues. CDR1 and CDR2 (germline): SEHNR, FQNEAQ (reference sequence). J lost 4 bases, V lost 4 bases, and 10 bases had no gene match. The full variable domain, its missing parts supplied by reference TRBV7-9 and TRBJ1-3, is DTGVSQNPRHKITKRGQNVTFRCDPISEHNRLYWYRQTLGQGPEFLTYFQNEAQLEKSRLLSDRFSAERPKGSFSTLEIQRTEQGDSAMYLCASSSPSHRGGNTIYFGEGSWLTVV.

V gene TRBV5-4 combines with J gene TRBJ1-1, with a possible D match to TRBD1 (6 bases). The V end lost 4 bases, the J end lost 1 base, and 20 bases lay between the germline ends. The CDR3 has 17 amino acids. Germline V gene data show CDR1 as SGHNT and CDR2 as YYREEE (reference sequence). The CDR3 nucleotides read TGTGCCAGCAGCCCCGACGGACAGAAACCCTCGAACACTGAAGCTTTCTTT. Encoded protein: CASSPDGQKPSNTEAFF.

The gene calls are TRBV14 and TRBJ2-7, with D unresolved. There are 13 residues in the CDR3. V lost 1 base and J 3 bases, leaving 7 bases between the germline ends. From germline, CDR1 is SGHDN and CDR2 FVKESK. CDR3 bases: TGTGCCAGCAGCCAAGGACTGTTCTACGAGCAGTACTTC. Protein sequence: CASSQGLFYEQYF. The whole variable domain, remainder taken from reference TRBV14 and TRBJ2-7, is EAGVTQFPSHSVIEKGQTVTLRCDPISGHDNLYWYRRVMGKEIKFLLHFVKESKQDESGMPNNRFLAERTGGTYSTLKVQPAELEDSGVYFCASSQGLFYEQYFGPGTRLTVT.

The J gene is TRBJ1-5, the V gene TRBV27; the D is unclear. Germline CDR1 reads MNHEY; CDR2 reads SMNVEV (reference sequence). V was pared by 8 bases and J by 6 bases, with 11 bases between. There are 12 residues in the CDR3. The chain's CDR3 is CASGFRSQPQHF. CDR3 coding DNA: TGTGCCAGCGGATTTCGTAGTCAGCCCCAGCATTTT.

This chain uses TRBV6-5 with TRBJ1-3; TRBD1 agrees at 7 bases. CDR1 MNHEY and CDR2 SVGAGI come from the germline V gene. CDR3 size: 14 residues. V shed 7 bases and J 2 bases; nucleotides not matched to a gene: 5. The CDR3 sequence: CASNSQGAGNTIYF. The CDR3 DNA follows: TGTGCCAGCAATTCCCAGGGGGCTGGAAACACCATATATTTT.

This chain joins TRBV12-2 and TRBJ2-7; the tabulated D call, TRBD2, remains unverified against the DNA. TRBV12-2 counts as a pseudogene. This CDR3 region has 16 residues. Here the CDR3 DNA reads TGTGCAAGTCGCTTAGCGCCTGCGGGAGGGGCCTACGAGCAGTACTTC. Protein sequence: CASRLAPAGGAYEQYF.

The CDR3 nucleotides read TGTGCCTGGTACGGGACTCGCACAGATACGCAGTATTTT. The encoded protein is CAWYGTRTDTQYF. The rearrangement joins TRBV30 to TRBJ2-3; D is possibly TRBD2 (6 bases). Germline V gene lookup returns CDR1 GTSNPN and CDR2 SVGIG (reference sequence). V lost 5 bases to trimming and J lost 1 base, with 10 bases between them. This CDR3 is built from 13 residues.

The rearrangement uses TRBV6-4 and TRBJ1-1; 7 bases match TRBD1. Losses at the gene ends were 5 bases for V and 3 bases for J; bases not matched to a gene: 3. Germline-derived CDR1 and CDR2 are MRHNA and SNTAGT. This CDR3 is 13 amino acids long. CDR3 residues: CASSPTGDTEAFF. The CDR3, as DNA: TGTGCCAGCAGTCCTACAGGGGACACTGAAGCTTTCTTT.

The V gene is TRBV14, the J gene TRBJ2-3, with D hard to call. This CDR3 contains 15 residues. Germline CDR1 SGHDN, CDR2 FVKESK. V shed 0 bases and J shed 5 bases, with 12 bases lying between them. In nucleotides, the CDR3 is TGTGCCAGCAGCCAAGATAACTTTTTGGGAGATACGCAGTATTTT. The encoded protein is CASSQDNFLGDTQYF.

The gene calls are TRBV28 and TRBJ1-5; 8 bases align to TRBD1. The V segment lost 6 bases and the J segment 4 bases; nucleotides outside the gene matches: 2. The CDR3 contains 13 residues. Germline CDR1 is MDHEN and CDR2 is SYDVKM. CDR3 nucleotide sequence: TGTGCCAGCAGGACAGGGGTTAATCAGCCCCAGCATTTT. Protein sequence: CASRTGVNQPQHF.

The CDR3 bases are TGTGCCAGCAGTTACTCGAGTTCCTCCTACGAGCAGTACTTC. Its translation: CASSYSSSSYEQYF. V gene TRBV6-5 combines with J gene TRBJ2-7; no definite D call. CDR1 and CDR2 (germline): MNHEY, SVGAGI. This CDR3 region has 14 residues. Trimming shortened V by 0 bases and J by 0 bases, and 6 bases separated the two germline ends.

The V gene is TRBV19, the J gene TRBJ1-1; D is unresolved. Deletions cut 5 bases from V and 0 bases from J, with 7 bases between. Germline loops: CDR1 LNHDA, CDR2 SQIVND (reference sequence). This CDR3 is 13 amino acids long. CDR3 sequence reads: CASSLSMNTEAFF. The CDR3 DNA is TGTGCCAGTAGTCTCTCAATGAACACTGAAGCTTTCTTT.

The rearrangement joins TRBV12-3 or TRBV12-4 to TRBJ2-2; no clear D. The CDR3 is made up of 13 amino acids. V was clipped by 5 bases and J by 1 base, with 5 bases between them. In nucleotides, the CDR3 is TGTGCCAGCAGTCAACAGAACACCGGGGAGCTGTTTTTT. As protein: CASSQQNTGELFF.

The chain joins TRBV28 to TRBJ1-5; D perhaps matches TRBD1 (5 bases). This CDR3 region has 15 residues. Germline V gives CDR1 MDHEN, CDR2 SYDVKM. The V end was cut by 5 bases, the J end by 2 bases, with 13 bases between. Written as DNA, the CDR3 is TGTGCCAGCAGTATCGACCGGGGGGGCAATCAGCCCCAGCATTTT. Encoded protein: CASSIDRGGNQPQHF.

This clone has a single count. The chain uses TRBV18 and TRBJ1-1, with TRBD1 as a possible D gene (5 bases). In germline, CDR1 is KGHSH, CDR2 LQKENI. The CDR3 runs 15 residues. V dropped 0 bases and J dropped 4 bases, with 12 bases sitting between them. The CDR3 nucleotides are TGTGCCAGCTCACCACCGGGGGGAGAAGGCACTGAAGCTTTCTTT. Translation gives CASSPPGGEGTEAFF.

This sequence joins TRBV5-1 and TRBJ1-1; tentative D call: TRBD1 (6 bases). The V gene lost 3 bases and the J gene lost 0 bases, with 9 bases spanning the gap. CDR1 and CDR2 from the germline V gene are SGHRS and YFSETQ. The CDR3 runs 14 residues. This chain's CDR3 is CASSWDILNTEAFF. As DNA, the CDR3 is TGCGCCAGCAGCTGGGACATATTGAACACTGAAGCTTTCTTT.